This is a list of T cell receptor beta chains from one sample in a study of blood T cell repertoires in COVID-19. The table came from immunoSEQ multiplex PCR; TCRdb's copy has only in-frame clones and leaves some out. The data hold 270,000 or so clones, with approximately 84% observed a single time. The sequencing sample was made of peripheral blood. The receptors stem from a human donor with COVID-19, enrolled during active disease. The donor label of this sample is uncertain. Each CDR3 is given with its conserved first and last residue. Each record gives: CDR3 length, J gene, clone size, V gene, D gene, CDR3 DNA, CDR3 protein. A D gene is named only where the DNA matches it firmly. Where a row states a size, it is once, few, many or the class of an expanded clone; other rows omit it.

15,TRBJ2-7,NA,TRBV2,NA,TGTGCCAGCAGTGAACAGGGCCTGTTCTCCTACGAGCAGTACTTC,CASSEQGLFSYEQYF
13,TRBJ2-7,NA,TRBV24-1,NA,TGTGCCACTTCAGACGGATTCCTAGACGAGCAGTACTTC,CATSDGFLDEQYF
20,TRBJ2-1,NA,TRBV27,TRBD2,TGTGCCAGCAGTCCGAGACCCGGGACTAGCGGGAGGGCGTTCTACAATGAGCAGTTCTTC,CASSPRPGTSGRAFYNEQFF
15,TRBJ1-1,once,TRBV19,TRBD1,TGTGCCAGTAGTATTTTCAGGGGGCAGGGGACTGAAGCTTTCTTT,CASSIFRGQGTEAFF
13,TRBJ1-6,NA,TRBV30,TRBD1,TGTGCCTGGTCGGGACAGTCACATTCACCCCTCCACTTT,CAWSGQSHSPLHF
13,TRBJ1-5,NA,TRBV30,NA,TGTGCCCTGTCCGCGGATAGCAATCAGCCCCAGCATTTT,CALSADSNQPQHF
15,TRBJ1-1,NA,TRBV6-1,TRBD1,TGTGCCAGCAGTGATCGGACAGGGCGGAACACTGAAGCTTTCTTT,CASSDRTGRNTEAFF
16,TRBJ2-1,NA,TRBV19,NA,TGTGCCAGTAGTGGGGAGCGGACGACGAACTACAATGAGCAGTTCTTC,CASSGERTTNYNEQFF
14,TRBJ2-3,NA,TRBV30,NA,TGTGCCTCCACGGGCAGGGATAACACAGATACGCAGTATTTT,CASTGRDNTDTQYF
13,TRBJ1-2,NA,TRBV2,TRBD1,TGTGCCAGCTCATTTACAGGGGACTATGGCTACACCTTC,CASSFTGDYGYTF
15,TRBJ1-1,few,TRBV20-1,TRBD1,TGCAGTGCTAGTGGCGCTTGGACAGGGGACACTGAAGCTTTCTTT,CSASGAWTGDTEAFF
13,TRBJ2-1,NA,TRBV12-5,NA,TGTGCTAGTGGTTTGCTCCGGGGAAATGAGCAGTTCTTC,CASGLLRGNEQFF